Below, one T cell receptor beta chain is given with its context. Which antigen it targets is not known. No base quality values were provided; no much bigger clone lies one nucleotide off. The V and J ends are trimmed by 1 base and 7 bases, leaving 8 bases between them. The CDR3 runs 13 amino acids, cysteine and phenylalanine included. Kept here is only the CDR3 DNA, which spans 39 bases and is read in frame from base 1. Sequences LGHDT (CDR1) and YNNKEL (CDR2) are obtained from the germline V gene (reference sequence). This specimen's treatment or condition label, interpreted: about 20 received Ad26.COV2.S at low or high dose, single or two shots; roughly five received placebo; per-sample allocation not given. Repertoires of vaccine and placebo recipients were sequenced from samples taken on day 63 after the first injection. In Cohort 1b, 25 adults aged 18-55 years were enrolled at a single site in Boston, USA, between 29 July and 7 August 2020. Ad26.COV2.S was a replication-incompetent adenovirus type 26 vector expressing a prefusion-stabilized SARS-CoV-2 spike protein from the original Wuhan strain.

The data belong to a study of Ad26.COV2.S vaccination and SARS-CoV-2 variants listed by TCRdb under 2021. A note on the overall study: Vaccine-arm donors were drawn from COV1001, a multicentre, randomized, double-blind, placebo-controlled phase I-IIa trial of Ad26.COV2.S in healthy adults. TCRbeta repertoire sequencing was used to assess the specificity and breadth of SARS-CoV-2-reactive T cell receptors after Ad26.COV2.S vaccination. A total of roughly 32 samples were included in the TCR-sequenced set, comprising around 19 Ad26.COV2.S vaccine recipients, 5 placebo recipients and 8 SARS-CoV-2 convalescent individuals. Blinding of investigators to trial group allocation was maintained during experiments and outcome assessment. Participants in the trial were split at random into five groups of five each, receiving low-dose or high-dose Ad26.COV2.S once or twice, or else placebo on both occasions. Ad26.COV2.S was given intramuscularly at 5x10^10 or 1x10^11 viral particles, as a single shot or as two shots 56 days apart.

Overall results and qualifications from the work: After vaccination, substantial breadth of spike-specific CD8+ and CD4+ T cell responses was reported. The authors noted that total T cell responses may have been underestimated by the TCR breadth and depth analyses. Vaccine and placebo recipients had similar non-spike TCR breadth, a finding consistent with the vaccine containing only spike. The study was not powered for comparison of responses between vaccine doses or regimens. Higher spike-specific TCR breadth was observed in Ad26.COV2.S recipients than in placebo recipients (P = 0.0014).

TCRbeta CDR3 regions were sequenced with the immunoSEQ Assay. After extraction, genomic DNA underwent amplification by bias-controlled multiplex PCR, followed by high-throughput sequencing. The authors' pipeline ran thus. To quantify the absolute abundance of each unique TCRbeta CDR3 region, sequences were collapsed and filtered. T cell fraction was estimated by normalizing TCRbeta template counts to usable DNA, with usable DNA measured through amplification of reference genes found in all nucleated cells. Repertoire TCRs were annotated as SARS-CoV-2-specific by exact matching of V gene, CDR3 amino acid sequence and J gene to a known reactive TCR set. The reference SARS-CoV-2 TCR set came from MIRA and was filtered for enrichment in COVID-19-positive ImmuneCODE repertoires, removing public or cross-reactive TCRs. Drawing on the MIRA antigens, annotated TCRs were analysed further at the level of specific ORF or position within ORF. Breadth was defined as the number of annotated unique rearrangements divided by the total number of unique productive rearrangements, and depth was defined as the summed frequency of the annotated unique rearrangements. Two-sided Wilcoxon rank-sum tests were applied when comparing TCR breadth between groups. In its TCRdb copy, this immuneACCESS table keeps in-frame sequences only and misses some clones. Where compared with another copy, unresolved V genes explain less than half of these, and the others have no known cause. The V and J calls and clone size come from that table; D and trimming were worked out from the DNA. The sample table shows around 500,000 clones, and nearly 90% are seen once. Clones ranked in the top ten supply roughly 1.7% of the sample.

The starting material was peripheral blood, obtained in a trial of Ad26.COV2.S vaccine versus placebo. The TCR sequence derives from a person between 18 and 65 years old who received the Ad26.COV2.S COVID-19 vaccine or a placebo. The rearranged segments are TRBV3-1 (or the pseudogene TRBV3-2) and TRBJ2-1; the D gene is unclear. The DNA sequence reads TGTGCCAGCAGCCAAGTTCTTAAGAATGAGCAGTTCTTC. Its translation is CASSQVLKNEQFF.